The rows below give T cell receptor beta chains drawn from one sample of a study of T cell responses to AZD1222 COVID-19 vaccine. Some clones are missing from TCRdb's copy, which holds only in-frame ones; the method was immunoSEQ multiplex PCR. The sample comprises tens of thousands of clones, approximately 79% of which are singletons, and approximately 22% rests with the top ten. The sequencing used peripheral blood, collected on day 0 of MenACWY control vaccination. Source of these receptors: an adult in good health. The CDR3 runs from the conserved cysteine through the conserved F or W. The D gene is left open where the match is weak. Size is stated for part of the rows, as once, few or many counts, or as a class when the clone is expanded.

TRBJ2-2	NA	NA	TRBV5-1	CASSLEANTGELFF	TGCGCCAGCAGCTTGGAGGCGAACACCGGGGAGCTGTTTTTT
TRBJ1-2	TRBD1	NA	TRBV25-1	CASSELITGGDGYTF	TGTGCCAGCAGTGAACTCATTACAGGGGGCGATGGCTACACCTTC
TRBJ2-7	NA	NA	TRBV15	CATSTSDRLQYF	TGTGCCACCAGCACTTCCGACCGACTGCAGTACTTC
TRBJ1-1	NA	NA	TRBV20-1	CSASSGGTDTEAFF	TGCAGTGCTAGTTCCGGGGGCACCGACACTGAAGCTTTCTTT
TRBJ2-1	NA	NA	TRBV6-5	CASSYNEQFF	TGTGCCAGCAGTTACAATGAGCAGTTCTTC
TRBJ2-2	NA	NA	TRBV6-5	CASSYSRTGELFF	TGTGCCAGCAGTTATAGCAGAACCGGGGAGCTGTTTTTT
TRBJ1-1	TRBD1	NA	TRBV6-5	CASSRGLTDTEAFF	TGTGCCAGCAGCAGGGGGCTTACGGACACTGAAGCTTTCTTT
TRBJ2-1	NA	NA	TRBV7-9	CASSPSLWADNEQFF	TGTGCCAGCAGCCCCTCTTTATGGGCGGACAATGAGCAGTTCTTC
TRBJ2-4	NA	medium-sized	TRBV28	CASNGAWGALAKNIQYF	TGTGCCAGCAACGGGGCTTGGGGGGCACTAGCCAAAAACATTCAGTACTTC
TRBJ1-2	NA	NA	TRBV19	CASSIGPLIGGYTF	TGTGCCAGTAGTATTGGCCCTCTAATCGGGGGCTACACCTTC